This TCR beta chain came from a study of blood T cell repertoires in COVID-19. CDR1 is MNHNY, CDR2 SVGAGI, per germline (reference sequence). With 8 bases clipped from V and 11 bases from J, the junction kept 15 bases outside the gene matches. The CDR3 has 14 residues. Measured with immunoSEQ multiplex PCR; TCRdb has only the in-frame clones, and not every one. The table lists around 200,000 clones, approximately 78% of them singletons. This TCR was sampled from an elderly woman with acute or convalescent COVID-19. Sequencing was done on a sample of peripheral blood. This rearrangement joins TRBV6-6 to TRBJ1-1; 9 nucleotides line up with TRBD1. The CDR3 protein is CASQKPGQGLWAFF. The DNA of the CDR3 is TGTGCCAGCCAAAAGCCGGGACAGGGCTTGTGGGCTTTCTTT.